This T cell receptor (beta chain) originates from a study of T cells after yellow fever vaccination. The overall study: Where fractions had low cell numbers, libraries were prepared from them with the SMART-Seq v4 Ultra Low Input RNA kit. Regarding the study as a whole: Among all clonotypes, a small share was observed in both CD4 and CD8 compartments. FACS-sorted repertoires could harbor abundant contaminating bulk-population clonotypes.

About this clonotype: What it recognizes is unknown.

5'RACE template switching produced TCR cDNA carrying a universal primer site and UMIs. TCRdb reprocessed the 5' RACE reads via MiXCR and lists one record per CDR3 protein. The sample carries 150,000 to 200,000 distinct CDR3 sequences, approximately 11% recorded once. This CDR3 region has 19 residues. Sequenced material: CD8+ T cells sorted from PBMCs, taken 15 days after the yellow fever booster vaccination. The chain carries TRBV21-1 and TRBJ2-7. TRBV21-1 is annotated as a pseudogene. The sequence was obtained from a man younger than 35 who received the YFV17D yellow fever vaccine. CDR3 in DNA: TGTGCCAGCAGCAAAGTCAGATATACCGGACGGACGATTTACTACGAGCAGTACTTC. Translated: CASSKVRYTGRTIYYEQYF.